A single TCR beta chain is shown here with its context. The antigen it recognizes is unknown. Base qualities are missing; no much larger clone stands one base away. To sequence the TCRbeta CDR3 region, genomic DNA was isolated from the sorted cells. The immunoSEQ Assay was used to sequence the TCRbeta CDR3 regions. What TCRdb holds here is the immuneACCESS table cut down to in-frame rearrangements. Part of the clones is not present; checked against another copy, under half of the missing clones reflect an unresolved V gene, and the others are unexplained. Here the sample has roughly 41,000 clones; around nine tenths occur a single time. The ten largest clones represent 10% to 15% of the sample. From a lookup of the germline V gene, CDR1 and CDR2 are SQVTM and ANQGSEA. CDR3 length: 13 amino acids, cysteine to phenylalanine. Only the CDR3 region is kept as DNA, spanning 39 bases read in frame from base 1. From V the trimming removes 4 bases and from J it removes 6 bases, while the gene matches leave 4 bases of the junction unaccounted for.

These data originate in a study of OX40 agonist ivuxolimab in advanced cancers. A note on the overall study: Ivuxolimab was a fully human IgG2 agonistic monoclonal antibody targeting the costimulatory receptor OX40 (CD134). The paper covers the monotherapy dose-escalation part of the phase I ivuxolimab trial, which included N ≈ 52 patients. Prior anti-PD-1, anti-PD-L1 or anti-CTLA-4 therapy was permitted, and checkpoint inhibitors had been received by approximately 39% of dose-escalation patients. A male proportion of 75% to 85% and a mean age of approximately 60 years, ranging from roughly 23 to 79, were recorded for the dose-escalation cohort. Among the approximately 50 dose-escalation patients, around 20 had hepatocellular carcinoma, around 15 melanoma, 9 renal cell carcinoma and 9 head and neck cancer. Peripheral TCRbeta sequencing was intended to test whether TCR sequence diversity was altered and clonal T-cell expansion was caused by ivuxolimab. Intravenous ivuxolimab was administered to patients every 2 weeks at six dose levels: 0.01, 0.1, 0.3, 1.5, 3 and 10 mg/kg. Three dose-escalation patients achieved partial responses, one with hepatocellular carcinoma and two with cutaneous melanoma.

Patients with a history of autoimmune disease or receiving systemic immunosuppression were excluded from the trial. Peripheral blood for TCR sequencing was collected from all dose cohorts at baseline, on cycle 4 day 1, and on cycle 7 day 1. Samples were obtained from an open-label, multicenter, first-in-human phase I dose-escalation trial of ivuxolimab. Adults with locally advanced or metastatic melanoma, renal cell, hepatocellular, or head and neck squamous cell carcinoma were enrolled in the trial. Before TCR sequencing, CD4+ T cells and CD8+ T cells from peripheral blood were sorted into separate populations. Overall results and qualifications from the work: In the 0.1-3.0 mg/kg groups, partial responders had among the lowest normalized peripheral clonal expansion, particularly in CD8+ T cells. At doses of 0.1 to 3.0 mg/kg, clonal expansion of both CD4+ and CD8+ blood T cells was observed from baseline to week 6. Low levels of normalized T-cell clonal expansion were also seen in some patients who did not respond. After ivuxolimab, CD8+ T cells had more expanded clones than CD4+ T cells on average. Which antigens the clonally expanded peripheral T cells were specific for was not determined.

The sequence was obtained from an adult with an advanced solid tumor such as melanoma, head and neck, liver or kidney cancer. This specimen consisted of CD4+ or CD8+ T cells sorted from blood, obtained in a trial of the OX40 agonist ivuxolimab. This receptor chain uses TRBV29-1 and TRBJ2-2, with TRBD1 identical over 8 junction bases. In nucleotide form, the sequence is TGCAGCGTTGTGCAGGGGGCTTCCGGGGAGCTGTTTTTT. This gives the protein CSVVQGASGELFF.